Following are 8 T cell receptor beta chains from one sample sequenced in a study of metastatic and nonmetastatic thyroid tumors. No treatment had been given to any patient before thyroid surgery. TCRdb re-called the PCR reads through MiXCR. The sample includes just over 30,000 clones, approximately 20% seen only once; the top ten take roughly 22%. The specimen sequenced was blood. These receptors all come from a female donor with papillary thyroid cancer or a benign thyroid nodule (not recorded which). Some clones in this sample may be carry-over from other donors' samples.

The chain is built from TRBV3-1 and TRBJ1-2; D might be TRBD1 (5 bases). Between the trimmed V and J ends, which lost 4 bases and 1 base, there was a span of 10 bases. The CDR3 extends over 14 amino acids. Germline values: CDR1 LGHDT, CDR2 YNNKEL (reference sequence). CDR3: CASSLSGRNYGYTF. In DNA, the CDR3 is TGTGCCAGCAGCCTCTCAGGGCGTAACTATGGCTACACCTTC. The variable domain in full, with the rest retrieved from reference TRBV3-1 and TRBJ1-2, is DTAVSQTPKYLVTQMGNDKSIKCEQNLGHDTMYWYKQDSKKFLKIMFSYNNKELIINETVPNRFSPKSPDKAHLNLHINSLELGDSAVYFCASSLSGRNYGYTFGSGTRLTVV.

This clone has a count of ten or more. The CDR3 coding sequence is TGCGCCAGCAGAGGACAGGAGGTAACCGGGGAGCTGTTTTTT. Protein product: CASRGQEVTGELFF. The chain recombines TRBV10-1 with TRBJ2-2; 7 positions match TRBD1. Germline V gives CDR1 WNHNN, CDR2 SYGVQD (reference sequence). The CDR3 totals 14 residues. Germline trimming cut 6 bases from V and 5 bases from J; bases unmatched to any gene: 6.

The chain carries TRBV3-1 and TRBJ1-6; D is ambiguous. V was pared by 1 base and J by 6 bases, with 13 bases between. This CDR3 is built from 16 residues. The germline V gene encodes CDR1 LGHDT and CDR2 YNNKEL (reference sequence). The CDR3 is CASSQGLDPVNSPLHF. The CDR3 DNA reads TGTGCCAGCAGCCAAGGTTTAGATCCCGTTAATTCACCCCTCCACTTT.

The table lists this clone with many counts. The rearrangement links TRBV7-2 to TRBJ2-3; TRBD2 aligns across 11 bases. The J segment lost 3 bases and the V segment lost 0 bases, leaving 5 bases of the junction unmatched. The CDR3 sequence is 17 residues long. Germline loops: CDR1 SGHTA, CDR2 FQGNSA. CDR3 amino acids: CASSLAPGLAVTDTQYF. The CDR3, as DNA: TGTGCCAGCAGCTTAGCCCCGGGACTAGCGGTTACAGATACGCAGTATTTT.

The table lists this clone with many counts. The chain couples TRBV6-1 to TRBJ2-3; D might be TRBD1 (6 bases). The CDR3 runs to 13 residues. V shed 6 bases and J shed 2 bases, with 9 bases lying between them. Germline-derived CDR1 and CDR2 are MNHNS and SASEGT. The DNA of the CDR3 is TGTGCCAGCAGCAGGACAGCCACAGATACGCAGTATTTT. Its translation is CASSRTATDTQYF.

This clone appeared many times. This chain joins TRBV7-2 and TRBJ1-5; 11 bases are shared with TRBD1. The V segment lost 4 bases and the J segment 5 bases; nucleotides outside the gene matches: 16. CDR1 and CDR2 from the germline V gene are SGHTA and FQGNSA. This CDR3 is built from 19 residues. CDR3 residues: CASSSGTGGFRSFDQPQHF. CDR3 coding DNA: TGTGCCAGCAGCTCCGGGACAGGGGGGTTTAGAAGCTTCGATCAGCCCCAGCATTTT.

The V and J genes are TRBV7-8 and TRBJ1-2; D call uncertain. Germline CDR1 and CDR2: SGHVS and FQNEAQ. The ends were cut back, 0 bases at V and 2 bases at J, with 7 bases in the middle. This CDR3 comprises 14 residues. CDR3 loop: CASSLASTNYGYTF. CDR3 DNA: TGTGCCAGCAGCTTAGCTAGCACCAACTATGGCTACACCTTC. The full variable domain, with the rest looked up from reference TRBV7-8 and TRBJ1-2, is GAGVSQSPRYKVAKRGQDVALRCDPISGHVSLFWYQQALGQGPEFLTYFQNEAQLDKSGLPSDRFFAERPEGSVSTLKIQRTQQEDSAVYLCASSLASTNYGYTFGSGTRLTVV.

By share, this clone ranks as medium-sized (0.01 to 0.1%). The chain recombines TRBV15 with TRBJ2-7, with 7 bases fitting TRBD1. J lost 1 base, V lost 6 bases, and 6 bases had no gene match. The CDR3 loop spans 14 amino acids. CDR1 LNHNV and CDR2 YYDKDF come from the germline V gene (reference sequence). DNA for the CDR3: TGTGCCACCAGTTACGAGGGACAGTCCTACGAGCAGTACTTC. It specifies CATSYEGQSYEQYF.